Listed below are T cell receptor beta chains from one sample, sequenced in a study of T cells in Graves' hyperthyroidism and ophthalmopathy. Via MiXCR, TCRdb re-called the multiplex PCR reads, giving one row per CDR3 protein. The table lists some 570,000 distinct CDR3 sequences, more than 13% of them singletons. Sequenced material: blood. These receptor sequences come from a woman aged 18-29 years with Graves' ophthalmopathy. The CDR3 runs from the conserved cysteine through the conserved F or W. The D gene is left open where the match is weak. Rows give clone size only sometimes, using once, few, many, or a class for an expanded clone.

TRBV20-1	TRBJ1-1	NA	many	CSARTGAGLGNTEAFF	TGCAGTGCTAGAACAGGTGCCGGCCTGGGGAACACTGAAGCTTTCTTT
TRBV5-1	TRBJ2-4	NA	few	CASSLVGTSENIQYF	TGCGCCAGCAGCTTGGTCGGGACAAGTGAAAACATTCAGTACTTC
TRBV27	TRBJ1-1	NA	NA	CASSPRLGGAFF	TGTGCCAGCAGCCCCCGGTTGGGGGGAGCTTTCTTT
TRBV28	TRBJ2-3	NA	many	CASSQLGGFRDTQYF	TGTGCCAGCAGCCAACTAGGGGGTTTTAGGGATACGCAGTATTTT
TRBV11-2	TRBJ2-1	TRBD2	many	CASFWASGSFGRNEQFF	TGTGCCAGCTTCTGGGCTAGCGGGAGTTTCGGTCGCAATGAGCAGTTCTTC
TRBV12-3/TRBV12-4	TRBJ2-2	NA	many	CASSFTFGELFF	TGTGCCAGCAGTTTCACTTTCGGGGAGCTGTTTTTT
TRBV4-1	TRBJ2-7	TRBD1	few	CASSRGTGEAYEQYF	TGCGCCAGCAGCCGAGGGACAGGGGAGGCCTACGAGCAGTACTTC
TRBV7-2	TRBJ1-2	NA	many	CASREGGFGGYTF	TGTGCCAGCAGGGAGGGGGGATTTGGGGGCTACACCTTC
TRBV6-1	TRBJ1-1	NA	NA	CASRQQNTEAFF	TGTGCCAGCAGGCAACAGAACACTGAAGCTTTCTTT
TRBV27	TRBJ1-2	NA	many	CRRGYGYTF	TGTCGGCGGGGATATGGCTACACCTTC
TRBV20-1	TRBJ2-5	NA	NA	CSPKYGIQETQYF	TGCAGCCCCAAGTACGGTATCCAAGAGACCCAGTACTTC
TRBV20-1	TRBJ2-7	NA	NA	CSARFQTGLPGEQYF	TGCAGTGCTAGATTCCAGACGGGCCTCCCCGGGGAGCAGTACTTC
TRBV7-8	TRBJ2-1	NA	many	CASSVPRDEQFF	TGTGCCAGCAGCGTACCGAGGGATGAGCAGTTCTTC
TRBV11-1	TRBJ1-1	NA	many	CASSPRRGTEAFF	TGTGCCAGCAGCCCCCGACGAGGCACTGAAGCTTTCTTT
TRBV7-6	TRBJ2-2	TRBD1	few	CANTPGQQPTNTGELFF	TGTGCCAATACACCGGGACAGCAACCGACGAACACCGGGGAGCTGTTTTTT
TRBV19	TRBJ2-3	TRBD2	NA	CASESDGTSGMFSDTQYF	TGTGCCAGCGAGTCCGACGGGACTAGCGGGATGTTTTCAGATACGCAGTATTTT
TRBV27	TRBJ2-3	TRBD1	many	CASRPSGQATDTQYF	TGTGCCAGCCGCCCATCAGGACAGGCCACAGATACGCAGTATTTT
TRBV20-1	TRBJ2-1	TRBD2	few	CSASAGTSVYNEQFF	TGCAGTGCTTCCGCCGGGACTAGCGTCTACAATGAGCAGTTCTTC
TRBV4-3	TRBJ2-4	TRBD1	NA	CASSQDRTGEILLAKNIQYF	TGCGCCAGCAGCCAAGATCGGACAGGGGAGATTCTATTAGCCAAAAACATTCAGTACTTC
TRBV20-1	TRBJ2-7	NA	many	CSARHGTQIYEQYF	TGCAGTGCTCGTCACGGGACCCAGATCTACGAGCAGTACTTC
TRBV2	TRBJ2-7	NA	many	CASKIHGSGPVVSRWNNEQYF	TGTGCCAGCAAAATCCACGGTAGCGGTCCGGTAGTTAGCCGCTGGAATAACGAGCAGTACTTC
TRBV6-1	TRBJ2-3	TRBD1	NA	CASSTQGQGSDTQYF	TGTGCCAGCAGCACCCAGGGACAGGGGTCAGATACGCAGTATTTT
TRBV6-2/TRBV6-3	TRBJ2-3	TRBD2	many	CASSYNPLPSGSDPSSTDTQYF	TGTGCCAGCAGTTACAATCCCCTCCCTAGCGGGAGTGACCCATCTAGCACAGATACGCAGTATTTT
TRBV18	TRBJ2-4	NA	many	CASSPPGLDWGNIQYF	TGTGCCAGCTCACCGCCGGGATTGGACTGGGGGAACATTCAGTACTTC
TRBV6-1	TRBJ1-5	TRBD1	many	CASSEGTGLNQPQHF	TGTGCCAGCAGTGAAGGGACAGGCCTCAATCAGCCCCAGCATTTT
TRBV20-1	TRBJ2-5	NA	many	CSASRDSRETQYF	TGCAGTGCTAGCCGGGACTCGAGGGAGACCCAGTACTTC
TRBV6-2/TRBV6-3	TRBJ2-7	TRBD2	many	CASSRPTSGRYEQYF	TGTGCCAGCAGTCGGCCGACTAGCGGGAGGTACGAGCAGTACTTC
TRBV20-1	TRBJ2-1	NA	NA	CSAPLGAGNNEQFF	TGCAGTGCTCCCCTCGGAGCAGGGAACAATGAGCAGTTCTTC
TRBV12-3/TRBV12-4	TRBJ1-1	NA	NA	CASRPQAREAFF	TGTGCCAGCAGACCGCAGGCCCGTGAAGCTTTCTTT
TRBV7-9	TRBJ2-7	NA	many	CASSLFSELEQYF	TGTGCCAGCAGCTTATTTTCGGAGTTGGAGCAGTACTTC
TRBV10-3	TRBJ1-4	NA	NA	CAISESPWQEINEKLFF	TGTGCCATCAGTGAGTCGCCGTGGCAGGAGATTAATGAAAAACTGTTTTTT